This entry lists 17 T cell receptor beta chains sequenced from one sample in a study of cytomegalovirus exposure and HLA in healthy donors. Use of 60 Vbeta and 13 Jbeta primers characterized the PCR. TCRdb's table, derived via immunoSEQ multiplex PCR, lists solely in-frame clones and lacks some. The table shows about 150,000 clones, with 70% to 80% occurring only once. Material: PBMCs. These receptors all stem from a young man in good health and CMV-seropositive.

The chain is built from TRBV28 and TRBJ1-1, with D perhaps matching TRBD1 (6 bases). Germline CDR1 is MDHEN and CDR2 is SYDVKM. CDR3 length: 14 residues. V was pared by 4 bases and J by 9 bases, with 18 bases between. CDR3 sequence reads: CASSSRRAQGKAFF. As DNA, the CDR3 is TGTGCCAGCAGTTCACGCCGCGCACAGGGCAAAGCTTTCTTT.

The genes are TRBV18 and TRBJ2-7, with a weak D call TRBD1 (6 bases). The CDR3 is 15 amino acids. From germline, CDR1 is KGHSH and CDR2 LQKENI. Trimming cost V 0 bases and J 6 bases, with 15 bases left between them. The CDR3 DNA is TGTGCCAGCTCACCACCTAACTGGGGGCGAACCGAGCAGTACTTC. This gives the protein CASSPPNWGRTEQYF.

This chain links TRBV5-6 with TRBJ2-5; 9 bases are shared with TRBD2. V shed 4 bases and J 5 bases; nucleotides not matched to a gene: 9. Germline values: CDR1 SGHDT, CDR2 YYEEEE. The CDR3 runs to 15 residues. The CDR3 sequence: CASSPRLADVETQYF. Here the CDR3 DNA reads TGTGCCAGCAGCCCTCGACTAGCGGACGTGGAGACCCAGTACTTC.

This clone has only one observation. V is TRBV19 and J is TRBJ1-4, with 10 bases identical to TRBD1. Germline V gene data show CDR1 as LNHDA and CDR2 as SQIVND (reference sequence). This CDR3 comprises 20 residues. J was trimmed by 5 bases and V by 4 bases; bases with no gene match: 19. The CDR3 coding sequence is TGTGCCAGTAGTAAACTCCCGGGACAGGGGTTTCCCGGGGGAAATGAAAAACTGTTTTTT. Protein product: CASSKLPGQGFPGGNEKLFF.

The chain links TRBV11-3 to TRBJ2-1; the match to TRBD2 covers 10 bases. There are 16 residues in the CDR3. The germline gives CDR1 SGHNT, CDR2 YENEEA. Unmatched junction bases numbered 12, after V lost 5 bases and J lost 8 bases. For the CDR3, the DNA is TGTGCCAGCAGCCCCGGCCTAGCGGGAGTATTGGATGAGCAGTTCTTC. Its translation: CASSPGLAGVLDEQFF.

The rearrangement joins TRBV5-1 to TRBJ1-6; D gene ambiguous. Germline V gene sequence: CDR1 SGHRS, CDR2 YFSETQ. The CDR3 sequence is 12 residues long. V gave up 5 bases and J gave up 7 bases, with 7 bases separating them. CDR3 sequence reads: CASRVENSPLHF. In DNA form, the CDR3 reads TGCGCCAGCAGGGTGGAGAATTCACCCCTCCACTTT.

The V call is TRBV28, the J call TRBJ2-5; TRBD1 matches at 10 bases. The CDR3 consists of 16 residues. Per germline, CDR1 MDHEN and CDR2 SYDVKM. J gave up 1 base and V 7 bases, and 9 bases lay outside the gene matches. The CDR3 nucleotides read TGTGCCAGCAACCCGGGACAGGGGAATTCCCAAGAGACCCAGTACTTC. It specifies CASNPGQGNSQETQYF.

This clone occurred once. The chain joins TRBV28 to TRBJ2-5, with D possibly matching TRBD2 (6 bases). CDR3 length: 14 amino acids. V was cut by 10 bases and J by 4 bases, with 19 bases left in between. Germline CDR1 MDHEN, CDR2 SYDVKM. The CDR3 reads CATHNRGAPETQYF. Here the CDR3 DNA reads TGTGCCACCCATAACCGCGGGGCTCCAGAGACCCAGTACTTC.

The rearrangement links TRBV7-3 to TRBJ2-1, with 7 bases identical to TRBD2. The germline V gene encodes CDR1 SGHTA and CDR2 FQGTGA. The CDR3 has 15 amino acids. J lost 3 bases, V lost 2 bases, and 4 bases had no gene match. In nucleotides, the CDR3 is TGTGCCAGCAGCTTAGCGGGAGCGGTCTACAATGAGCAGTTCTTC. Translated, it gives CASSLAGAVYNEQFF.

The CDR3 loop reads CASSNTTGGTEAFF. CDR3 coding DNA: TGTGCCAGCAGTAATACAACAGGGGGCACTGAAGCTTTCTTT. The chain employs TRBV28 and TRBJ1-1; the match to TRBD1 covers 8 bases. V trimming: 5 bases; J trimming: 4 bases; junction bases outside the gene matches: 6. CDR3 length: 14 residues. Germline V gene sequence: CDR1 MDHEN, CDR2 SYDVKM.

The chain combines TRBV6-5 with TRBJ2-7; D ambiguous. Looked up from germline, CDR1 is MNHEY and CDR2 is SVGAGI. V lost 0 bases and J lost 7, with 16 bases in between. The CDR3 is made up of 15 amino acids. The CDR3 nucleotides are TGTGCCAGCAGTTACTCGGGCTACGCCCCAGGAGAGCAGTACTTC. It is translated as CASSYSGYAPGEQYF.

This rearrangement joins TRBV27 to TRBJ2-5, with 9 bases identical to TRBD2. This CDR3 spans 19 amino acids. The junction had 23 bases not matched to a gene; V was cut back by 7 bases and J by 5 bases. Germline V lookup: CDR1 MNHEY, CDR2 SMNVEV (reference sequence). CDR3 residues: CASMSEFGLAGKHGETQYF. The CDR3 DNA reads TGTGCCAGCATGAGTGAGTTTGGCCTAGCGGGAAAACATGGCGAGACCCAGTACTTC.

This clone has more than one count but fewer than ten. The V gene is TRBV11-2, the J gene TRBJ1-1; maybe TRBD1 (6 bases). Trimming removed 5 bases at V and 2 bases at J, with 12 bases between. Germline CDR1 and CDR2: SGHAT and FQNNGV. CDR3 length equals 14 residues. CDR3 sequence (DNA): TGTGCCAGCAGCAAGGACAGAGTTAACACTGAAGCTTTCTTT. This gives the protein CASSKDRVNTEAFF.

This chain links TRBV10-3 with TRBJ1-2; a possible D gene is TRBD1 (6 bases). Germline V gene data show CDR1 as ENHRY and CDR2 as SYGVKD. Trimming stripped 9 bases from V and 0 bases from J, with 14 bases between. The CDR3 covers 14 residues. The CDR3 loop is CAMSPGASNYGYTF. CDR3 coding DNA: TGTGCCATGAGCCCAGGGGCCTCTAACTATGGCTACACCTTC.

The chain links TRBV19 to TRBJ2-7; D is possibly TRBD2 (5 bases). The CDR3 is 12 amino acids. From germline, CDR1 is LNHDA and CDR2 SQIVND (reference sequence). The V end was cut by 2 bases, the J end by 6 bases, with 8 bases between. CDR3 coding DNA: TGTGCCAGTAGTATACTCCGGGGCGAGCAGTACTTC. This gives the protein CASSILRGEQYF.

V gene TRBV4-2 combines with J gene TRBJ2-2, with D possibly matching TRBD2 (6 bases). Germline lookup yields CDR1 LGHNA and CDR2 YNFKEQ. The CDR3 has 17 residues. Deletions cut 7 bases from V and 1 base from J, with 19 bases between. The CDR3 DNA is TGTGCCAGCACCCGCGGGGTTTCGCGGGAGAACACCGGGGAGCTGTTTTTT. Amino acid sequence: CASTRGVSRENTGELFF.

V and J are TRBV5-1 and TRBJ1-3, with 8 bases lining up with TRBD1. The CDR3 is 15 amino acids. V was clipped by 4 bases and J by 1 base; unmatched bases: 4. Germline CDR1 SGHRS, CDR2 YFSETQ. The CDR3 nucleotides are TGCGCCAGCAGCGAGACAGGGGCGTCTGGAAACACCATATATTTT. Translated: CASSETGASGNTIYF.